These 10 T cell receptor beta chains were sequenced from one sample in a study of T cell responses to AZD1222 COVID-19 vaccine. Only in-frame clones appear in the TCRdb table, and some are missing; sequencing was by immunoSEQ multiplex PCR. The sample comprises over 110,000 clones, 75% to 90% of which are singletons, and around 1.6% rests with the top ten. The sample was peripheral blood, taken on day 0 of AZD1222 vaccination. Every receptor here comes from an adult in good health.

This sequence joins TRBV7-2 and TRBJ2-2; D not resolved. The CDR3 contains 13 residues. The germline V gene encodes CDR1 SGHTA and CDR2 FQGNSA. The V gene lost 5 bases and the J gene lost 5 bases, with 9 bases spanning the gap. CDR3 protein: CASSVLMTGELFF. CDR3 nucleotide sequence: TGTGCCAGCAGCGTACTTATGACCGGGGAGCTGTTTTTT.

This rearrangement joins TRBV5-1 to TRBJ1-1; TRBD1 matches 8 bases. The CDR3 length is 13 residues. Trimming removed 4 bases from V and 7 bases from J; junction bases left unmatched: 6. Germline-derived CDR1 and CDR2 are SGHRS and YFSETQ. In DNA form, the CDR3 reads TGCGCCAGCAGCACCGCCGGGACAGGTGAAGCTTTCTTT. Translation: CASSTAGTGEAFF.

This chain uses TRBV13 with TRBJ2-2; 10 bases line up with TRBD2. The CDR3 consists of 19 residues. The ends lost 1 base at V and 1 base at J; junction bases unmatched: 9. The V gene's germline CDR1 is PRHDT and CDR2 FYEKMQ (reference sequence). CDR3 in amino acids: CASSLATSGTNLNTGELFF. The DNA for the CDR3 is TGTGCCAGCAGCTTAGCAACTAGCGGGACCAATTTGAACACCGGGGAGCTGTTTTTT.

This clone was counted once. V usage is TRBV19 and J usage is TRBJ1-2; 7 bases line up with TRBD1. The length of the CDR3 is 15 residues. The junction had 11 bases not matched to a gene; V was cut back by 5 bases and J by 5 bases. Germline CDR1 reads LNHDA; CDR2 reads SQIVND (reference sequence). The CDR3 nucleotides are TGTGCCAGTAGTCTTCCTGTGGGACAGTTATATGGCTACACCTTC. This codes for CASSLPVGQLYGYTF. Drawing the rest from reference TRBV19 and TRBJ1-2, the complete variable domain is DGGITQSPKYLFRKEGQNVTLSCEQNLNHDAMYWYRQDPGQGLRLIYYSQIVNDFQKGDIAEGYSVSREKKESFPLTVTSAQKNPTAFYLCASSLPVGQLYGYTFGSGTRLTVV.

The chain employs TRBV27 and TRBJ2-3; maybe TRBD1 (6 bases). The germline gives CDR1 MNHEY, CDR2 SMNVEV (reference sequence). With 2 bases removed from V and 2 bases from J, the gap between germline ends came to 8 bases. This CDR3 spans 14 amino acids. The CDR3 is CASSLTGPTDTQYF. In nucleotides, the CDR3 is TGTGCCAGCAGTTTAACAGGGCCCACAGATACGCAGTATTTT.

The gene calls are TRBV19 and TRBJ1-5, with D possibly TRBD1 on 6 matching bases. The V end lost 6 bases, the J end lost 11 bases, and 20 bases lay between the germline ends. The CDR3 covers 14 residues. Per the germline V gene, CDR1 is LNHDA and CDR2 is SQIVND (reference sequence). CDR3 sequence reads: CASSTGQPTSAQHF. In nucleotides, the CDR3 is TGTGCCAGTAGCACCGGACAGCCCACGTCGGCCCAGCATTTT.

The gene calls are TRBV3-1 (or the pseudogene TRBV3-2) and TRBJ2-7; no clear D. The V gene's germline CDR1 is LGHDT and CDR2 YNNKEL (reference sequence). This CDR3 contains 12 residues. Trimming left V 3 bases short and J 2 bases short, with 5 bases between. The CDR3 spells CASSQMAYEQYF. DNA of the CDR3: TGTGCCAGCAGCCAGATGGCCTACGAGCAGTACTTC.

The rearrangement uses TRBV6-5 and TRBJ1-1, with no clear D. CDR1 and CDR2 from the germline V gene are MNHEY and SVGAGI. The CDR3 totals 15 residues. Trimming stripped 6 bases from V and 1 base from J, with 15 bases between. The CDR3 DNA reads TGTGCCAGCAGCTCCCCCCTCGGAGGGAACACTGAAGCTTTCTTT. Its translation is CASSSPLGGNTEAFF.

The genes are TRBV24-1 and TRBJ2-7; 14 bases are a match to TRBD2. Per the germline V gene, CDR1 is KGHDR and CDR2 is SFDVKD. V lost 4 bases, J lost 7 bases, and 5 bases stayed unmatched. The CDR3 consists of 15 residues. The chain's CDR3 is CATSDPGTSGREQYF. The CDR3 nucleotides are TGTGCCACCAGTGACCCCGGGACTAGCGGGAGAGAGCAGTACTTC.

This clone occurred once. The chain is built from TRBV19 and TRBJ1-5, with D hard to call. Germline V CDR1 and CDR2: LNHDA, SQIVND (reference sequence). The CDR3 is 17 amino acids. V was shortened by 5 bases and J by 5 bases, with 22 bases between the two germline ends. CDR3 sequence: CASSWGVEGLNYQPQHF. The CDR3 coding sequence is TGTGCCAGTAGTTGGGGTGTGGAGGGTCTAAACTATCAGCCCCAGCATTTT. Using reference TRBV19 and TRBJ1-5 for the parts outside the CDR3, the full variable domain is DGGITQSPKYLFRKEGQNVTLSCEQNLNHDAMYWYRQDPGQGLRLIYYSQIVNDFQKGDIAEGYSVSREKKESFPLTVTSAQKNPTAFYLCASSWGVEGLNYQPQHFGDGTRLSIL.